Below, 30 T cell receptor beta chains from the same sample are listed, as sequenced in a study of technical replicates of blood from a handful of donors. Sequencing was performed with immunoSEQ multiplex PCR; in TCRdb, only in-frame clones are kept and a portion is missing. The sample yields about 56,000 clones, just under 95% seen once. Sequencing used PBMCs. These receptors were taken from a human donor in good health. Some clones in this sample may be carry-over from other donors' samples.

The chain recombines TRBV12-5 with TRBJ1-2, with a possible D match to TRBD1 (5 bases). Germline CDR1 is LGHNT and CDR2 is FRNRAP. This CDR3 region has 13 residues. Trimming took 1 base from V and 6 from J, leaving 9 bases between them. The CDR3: CASGLGDWDGYTF. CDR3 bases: TGTGCTAGTGGTTTGGGGGACTGGGATGGCTACACCTTC.

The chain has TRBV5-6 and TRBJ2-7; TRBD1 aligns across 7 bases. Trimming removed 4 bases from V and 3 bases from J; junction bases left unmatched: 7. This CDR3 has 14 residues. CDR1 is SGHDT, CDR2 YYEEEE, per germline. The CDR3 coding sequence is TGTGCCAGCAGCCTAAGACAGGGTGTCTACGAGCAGTACTTC. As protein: CASSLRQGVYEQYF. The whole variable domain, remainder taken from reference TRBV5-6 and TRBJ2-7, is DAGVTQSPTHLIKTRGQQVTLRCSPKSGHDTVSWYQQALGQGPQFIFQYYEEEERQRGNFPDRFSGHQFPNYSSELNVNALLLGDSALYLCASSLRQGVYEQYFGPGTRLTVT.

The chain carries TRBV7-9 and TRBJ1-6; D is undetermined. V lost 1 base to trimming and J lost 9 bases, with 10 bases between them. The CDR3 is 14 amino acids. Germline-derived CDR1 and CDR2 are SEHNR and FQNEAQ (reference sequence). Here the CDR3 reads CASSLGGHGSPLHF. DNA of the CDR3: TGTGCCAGCAGCTTAGGAGGGCATGGTTCACCCCTCCACTTT.

CDR3 coding DNA: TGTGCCAGCAGACGACAGGATGTGAGAAACACCATATATTTT. Translated, it gives CASRRQDVRNTIYF. The chain joins TRBV6-5 to TRBJ1-3; D might be TRBD1 (6 bases). This CDR3 is 14 amino acids long. The germline V gene encodes CDR1 MNHEY and CDR2 SVGAGI. The ends were cut back, 6 bases at V and 5 bases at J, with 14 bases in the middle.

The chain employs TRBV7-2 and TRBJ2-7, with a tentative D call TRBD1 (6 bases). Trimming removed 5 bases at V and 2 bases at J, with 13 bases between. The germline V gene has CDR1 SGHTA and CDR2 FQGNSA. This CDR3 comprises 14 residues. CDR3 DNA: TGTGCCAGCAGCGGGGACATTTCAACCTACGAGCAGTACTTC. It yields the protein CASSGDISTYEQYF. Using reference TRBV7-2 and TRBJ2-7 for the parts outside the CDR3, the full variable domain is GAGVSQSPSNKVTEKGKDVELRCDPISGHTALYWYRQSLGQGLEFLIYFQGNSAPDKSGLPSDRFSAERTGGSVSTLTIQRTQQEDSAVYLCASSGDISTYEQYFGPGTRLTVT.

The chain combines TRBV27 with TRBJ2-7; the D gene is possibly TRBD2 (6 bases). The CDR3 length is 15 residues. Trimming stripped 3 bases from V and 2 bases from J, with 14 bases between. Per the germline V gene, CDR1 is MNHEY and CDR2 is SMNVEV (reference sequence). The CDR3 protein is CASSFLSGTPYEQYF. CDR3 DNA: TGTGCCAGCAGTTTTCTTAGCGGAACACCCTACGAGCAGTACTTC.

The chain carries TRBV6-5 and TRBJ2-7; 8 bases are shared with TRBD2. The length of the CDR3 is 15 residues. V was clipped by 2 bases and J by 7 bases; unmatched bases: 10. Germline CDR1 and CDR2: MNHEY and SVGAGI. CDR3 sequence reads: CASSYEAGAVWEQYF. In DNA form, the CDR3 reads TGTGCCAGCAGTTACGAAGCGGGGGCGGTGTGGGAGCAGTACTTC.

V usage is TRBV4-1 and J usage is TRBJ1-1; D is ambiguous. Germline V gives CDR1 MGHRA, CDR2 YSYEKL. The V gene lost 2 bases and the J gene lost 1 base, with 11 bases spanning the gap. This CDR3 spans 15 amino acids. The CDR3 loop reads CASSQPWRGNTEAFF. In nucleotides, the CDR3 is TGCGCCAGCAGCCAACCCTGGCGAGGGAACACTGAAGCTTTCTTT.

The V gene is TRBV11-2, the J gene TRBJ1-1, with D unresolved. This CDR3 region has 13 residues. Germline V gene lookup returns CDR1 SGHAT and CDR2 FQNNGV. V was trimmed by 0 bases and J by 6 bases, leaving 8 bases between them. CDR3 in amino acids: CASSLDRGSEAFF. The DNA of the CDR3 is TGTGCCAGCAGCTTAGATCGGGGATCTGAAGCTTTCTTT.

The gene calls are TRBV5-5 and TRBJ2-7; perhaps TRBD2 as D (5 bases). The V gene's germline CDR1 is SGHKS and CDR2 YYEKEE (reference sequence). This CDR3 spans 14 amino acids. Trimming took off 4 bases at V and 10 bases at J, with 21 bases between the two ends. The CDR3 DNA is TGTGCCAGCAGCCCCCCAGTGTCGGCGGAGGTACAGTACTTC. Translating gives CASSPPVSAEVQYF. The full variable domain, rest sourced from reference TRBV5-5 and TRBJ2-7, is DAGVTQSPTHLIKTRGQQVTLRCSPISGHKSVSWYQQVLGQGPQFIFQYYEKEERGRGNFPDRFSARQFPNYSSELNVNALLLGDSALYLCASSPPVSAEVQYFGPGTRLTVT.

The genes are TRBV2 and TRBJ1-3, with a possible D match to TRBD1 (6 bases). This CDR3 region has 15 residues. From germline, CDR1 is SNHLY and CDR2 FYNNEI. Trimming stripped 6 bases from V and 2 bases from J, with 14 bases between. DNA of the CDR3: TGTGCCAGCAGGGCAGACAGGAGGACTGGAAACACCATATATTTT. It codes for CASRADRRTGNTIYF.

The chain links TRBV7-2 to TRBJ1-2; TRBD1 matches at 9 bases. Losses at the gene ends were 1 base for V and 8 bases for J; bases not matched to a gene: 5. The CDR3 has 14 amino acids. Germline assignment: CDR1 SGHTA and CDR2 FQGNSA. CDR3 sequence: CASSLGGQGGGYTF. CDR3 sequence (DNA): TGTGCCAGCAGCTTAGGGGGACAGGGAGGCGGCTACACCTTC.

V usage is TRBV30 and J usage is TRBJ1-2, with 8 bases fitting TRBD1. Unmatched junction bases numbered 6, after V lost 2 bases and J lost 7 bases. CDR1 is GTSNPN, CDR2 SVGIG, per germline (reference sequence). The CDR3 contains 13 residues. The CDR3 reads CAWSPRTGLGYTF. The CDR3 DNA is TGTGCCTGGAGTCCCCGGACAGGGCTTGGCTACACCTTC.

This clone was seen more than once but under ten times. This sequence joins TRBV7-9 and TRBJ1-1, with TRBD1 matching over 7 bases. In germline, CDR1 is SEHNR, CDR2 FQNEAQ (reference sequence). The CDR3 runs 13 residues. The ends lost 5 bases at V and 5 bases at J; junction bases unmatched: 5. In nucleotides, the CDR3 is TGTGCCAGCAGCGCGACAGGGTATACTGAAGCTTTCTTT. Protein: CASSATGYTEAFF. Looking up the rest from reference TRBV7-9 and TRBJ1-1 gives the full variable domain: DTGVSQNPRHKITKRGQNVTFRCDPISEHNRLYWYRQTLGQGPEFLTYFQNEAQLEKSRLLSDRFSAERPKGSFSTLEIQRTEQGDSAMYLCASSATGYTEAFFGQGTRLTVV.

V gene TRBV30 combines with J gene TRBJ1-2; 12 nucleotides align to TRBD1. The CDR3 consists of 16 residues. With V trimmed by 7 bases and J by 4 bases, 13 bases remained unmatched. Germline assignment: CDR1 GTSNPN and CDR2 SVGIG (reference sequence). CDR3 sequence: CAYPGTGGPLGYGYTF. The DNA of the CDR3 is TGTGCCTACCCCGGGACAGGGGGCCCTCTGGGCTATGGCTACACCTTC.

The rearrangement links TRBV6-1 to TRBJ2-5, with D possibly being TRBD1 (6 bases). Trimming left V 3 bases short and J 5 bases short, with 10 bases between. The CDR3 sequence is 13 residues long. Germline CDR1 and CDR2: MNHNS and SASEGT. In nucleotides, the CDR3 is TGTGCCAGCAGTGACAGGGGATGGGAGACCCAGTACTTC. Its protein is CASSDRGWETQYF.

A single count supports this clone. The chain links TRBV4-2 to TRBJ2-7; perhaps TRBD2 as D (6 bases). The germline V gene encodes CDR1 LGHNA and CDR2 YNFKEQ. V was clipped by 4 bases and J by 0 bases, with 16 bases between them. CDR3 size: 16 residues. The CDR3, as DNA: TGTGCCAGCAGCCGAAACTTAGCGGAGGCCTCCTACGAGCAGTACTTC. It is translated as CASSRNLAEASYEQYF.

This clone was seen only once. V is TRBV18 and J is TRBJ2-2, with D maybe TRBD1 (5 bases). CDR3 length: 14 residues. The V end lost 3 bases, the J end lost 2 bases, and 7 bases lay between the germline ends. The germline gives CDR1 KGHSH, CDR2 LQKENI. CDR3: CASSPDINTGELFF. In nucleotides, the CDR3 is TGTGCCAGCTCACCGGACATTAACACCGGGGAGCTGTTTTTT.

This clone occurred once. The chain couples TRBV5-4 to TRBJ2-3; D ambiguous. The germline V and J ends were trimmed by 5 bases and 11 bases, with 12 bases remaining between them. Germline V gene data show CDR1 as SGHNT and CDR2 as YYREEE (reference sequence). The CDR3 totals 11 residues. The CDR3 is CASSTRSGQYF. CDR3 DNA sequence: TGTGCCAGCAGTACCCGATCGGGGCAGTATTTT.

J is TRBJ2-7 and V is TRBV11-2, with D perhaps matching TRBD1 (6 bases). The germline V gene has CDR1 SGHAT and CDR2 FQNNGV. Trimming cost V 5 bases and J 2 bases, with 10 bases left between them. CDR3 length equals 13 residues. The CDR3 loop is CASSLDSTYEQYF. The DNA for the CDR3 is TGTGCCAGCAGCCTGGACAGCACCTACGAGCAGTACTTC.

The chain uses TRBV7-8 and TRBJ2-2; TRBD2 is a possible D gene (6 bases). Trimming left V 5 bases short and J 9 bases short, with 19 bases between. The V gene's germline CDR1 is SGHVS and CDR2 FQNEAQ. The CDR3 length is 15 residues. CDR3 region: CASSLIEGGIRELFF. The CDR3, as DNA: TGTGCCAGCAGCCTAATTGAGGGCGGGATCCGGGAGCTGTTTTTT.

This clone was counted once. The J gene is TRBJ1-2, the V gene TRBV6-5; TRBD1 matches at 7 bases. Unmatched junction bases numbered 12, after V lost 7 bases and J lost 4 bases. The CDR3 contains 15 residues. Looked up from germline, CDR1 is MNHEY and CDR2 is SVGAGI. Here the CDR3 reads CASKSDRVAAYGYTF. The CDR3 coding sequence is TGTGCCAGCAAAAGCGACAGGGTGGCGGCCTATGGCTACACCTTC.

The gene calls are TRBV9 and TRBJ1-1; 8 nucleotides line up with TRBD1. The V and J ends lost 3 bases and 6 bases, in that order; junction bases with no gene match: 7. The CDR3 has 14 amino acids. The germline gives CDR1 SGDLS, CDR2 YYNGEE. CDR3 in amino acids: CASSEAGGRAEAFF. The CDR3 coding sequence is TGTGCCAGCAGCGAAGCAGGGGGCCGGGCTGAAGCTTTCTTT.

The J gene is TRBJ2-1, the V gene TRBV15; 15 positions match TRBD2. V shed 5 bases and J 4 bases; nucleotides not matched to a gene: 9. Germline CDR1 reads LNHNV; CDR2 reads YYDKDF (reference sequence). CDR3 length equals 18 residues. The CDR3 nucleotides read TGTGCCACCAGCGGAGGGACTAGCGGGAGGACCTTTTACAATGAGCAGTTCTTC. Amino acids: CATSGGTSGRTFYNEQFF.

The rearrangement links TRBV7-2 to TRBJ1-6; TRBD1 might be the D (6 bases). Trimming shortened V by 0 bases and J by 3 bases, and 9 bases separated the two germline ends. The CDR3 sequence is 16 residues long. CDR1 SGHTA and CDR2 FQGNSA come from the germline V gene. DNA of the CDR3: TGTGCCAGCAGCTTAGCGGGACAAAGCTATAATTCACCCCTCCACTTT. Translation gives CASSLAGQSYNSPLHF.

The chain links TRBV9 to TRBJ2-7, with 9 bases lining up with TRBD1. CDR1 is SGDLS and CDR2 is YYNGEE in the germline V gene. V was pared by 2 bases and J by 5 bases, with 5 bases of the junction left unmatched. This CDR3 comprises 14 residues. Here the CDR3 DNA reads TGTGCCAGCAGCGTGGGACAGGGCCTTGACGAGCAGTACTTC. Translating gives CASSVGQGLDEQYF.

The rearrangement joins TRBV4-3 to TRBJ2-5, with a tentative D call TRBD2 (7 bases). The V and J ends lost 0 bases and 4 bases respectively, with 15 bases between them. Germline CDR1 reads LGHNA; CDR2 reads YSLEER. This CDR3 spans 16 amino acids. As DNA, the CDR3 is TGCGCCAGCAGCCAAGATGGGGGGGCGTCAGGAGAGACCCAGTACTTC. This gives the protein CASSQDGGASGETQYF.

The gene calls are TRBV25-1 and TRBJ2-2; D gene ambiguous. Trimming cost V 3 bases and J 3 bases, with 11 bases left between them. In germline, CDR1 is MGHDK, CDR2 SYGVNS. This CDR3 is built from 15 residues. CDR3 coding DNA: TGTGCCAGCAGTGATGTACGCGGTGACACCGGGGAGCTGTTTTTT. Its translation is CASSDVRGDTGELFF.

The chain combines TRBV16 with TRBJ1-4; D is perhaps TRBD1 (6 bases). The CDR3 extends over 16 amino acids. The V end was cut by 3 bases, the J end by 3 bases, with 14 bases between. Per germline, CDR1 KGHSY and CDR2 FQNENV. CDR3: CASSHQRTAANEKLFF. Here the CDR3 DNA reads TGTGCCAGCAGCCACCAGAGGACAGCAGCTAATGAAAAACTGTTTTTT.

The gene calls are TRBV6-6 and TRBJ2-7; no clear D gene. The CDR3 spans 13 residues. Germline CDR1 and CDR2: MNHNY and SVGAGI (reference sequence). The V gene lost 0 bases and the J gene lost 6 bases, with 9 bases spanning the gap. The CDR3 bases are TGTGCCAGCAGTTACTCGAGGTCTGGCGAGCAGTACTTC. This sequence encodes CASSYSRSGEQYF.